This T cell receptor beta chain emerged from a study of control samples from healthy donors and cancer patients. Libraries were prepared by immunoSEQ multiplex PCR; TCRdb keeps only in-frame clonotypes and omits some of them. The table includes about 27,000 clones, approximately 91% detected once. CDR3 length: 11 residues. V dropped 7 bases and J dropped 4 bases, with 6 bases sitting between them. Germline CDR1 reads MNHEY; CDR2 reads SVGAGI. J is TRBJ2-3 and V is TRBV6-5; no definite D call. Specimen: PBMCs. The clonotype originates from a man aged 45-60 years with lung cancer. CDR3 sequence (DNA): TGTGCCAGCACGGCTTCAGATACGCAGTATTTT. Translated: CASTASDTQYF.